This record covers a single T cell receptor (beta chain). Its antigen is unidentified. The data were obtained in a study of beta chain features in type 1 diabetes. Background on the study: Patients shared similar age, gender and cell yields with healthy donors.

The germline V and J ends were trimmed by 7 bases and 3 bases, with 13 bases remaining between them. Germline V gene lookup returns CDR1 MDHEN and CDR2 SYDVKM. This CDR3 spans 13 amino acids. The whole isolated RNA underwent reverse transcription, so sequencing captured expressed TCRB transcripts. Naive, central memory and regulatory T cell samples averaged roughly 3.7 million immunoSEQ reads each. Profiling relied on immunoSEQ multiplex PCR, and the TCRdb table lists in-frame clones only, not all of them. The table includes roughly 150,000 clones, 9% to 12% detected once. A heparinised blood draw that averaged roughly 120 mL was obtained once from each donor. General observations from the study: Significant though moderate, a shortening of TCRB CDR3s appeared in all four CD4+ subsets of Type 1 diabetes patients. Lower insertion and higher deletion counts appeared at VDJ junctions in type 1 diabetes patients.

The V call is TRBV28, the J call TRBJ2-7; D is unclear. What was sequenced was central memory CD4+ T cells from blood. The TCR was taken from a man aged 30-40 years with type 1 diabetes. The CDR3 DNA follows: TGTGCCAGCACCGCCTTTTACGGCTACGAGCAGTACTTC. This gives the protein CASTAFYGYEQYF.